This T cell receptor beta chain originates from a study of blood T cell repertoires in COVID-19. The data were produced by immunoSEQ multiplex PCR, yet TCRdb's version contains in-frame clones alone and is incomplete. This table holds roughly 87,000 clones, around 85% found once. This clonotype originated in a woman of 80 years or more with COVID-19, enrolled during active disease. Sequencing was done on a sample of peripheral blood.

CDR3 residues: CASSLGASGDTQYF. The CDR3 DNA is TGTGCCAGCAGCTTAGGGGCTAGCGGAGATACGCAGTATTTT. The chain employs TRBV7-2 and TRBJ2-3, with TRBD2 matching over 7 bases. The V segment lost 1 base and the J segment 5 bases; nucleotides outside the gene matches: 3. Germline V gene lookup returns CDR1 SGHTA and CDR2 FQGNSA. The CDR3 has 14 residues.